This T cell receptor beta chain was profiled in a study of CD8 T cells in Susac syndrome. The controls, all healthy donors, were matched for age and sex. Germline CDR1 ENHRY, CDR2 SYGVKD. The V and J ends lost 0 bases and 6 bases, in that order; junction bases with no gene match: 5. This CDR3 contains 16 residues. This clonotype was observed once. Random hexamers were used to reverse transcribe an amount of roughly 0.45 to 1 ug RNA. With immunoSEQ multiplex PCR, TCR beta CDR3 was amplified across 54 Vbeta and 13 Jbeta. TCRdb analysed the immunoSEQ multiplex PCR reads with MiXCR anew, one entry per CDR3 protein. The table includes approximately 170,000 distinct CDR3 sequences, just under 95% detected once.

The chain combines TRBV10-3 with TRBJ1-6; 7 nucleotides agree with TRBD1. The sample was CD4+ T cells from PBMCs. This receptor was taken from a human donor in good health. CDR3 nucleotide sequence: TGTGCCATCAGTGAGTCGACAGGGTCGCGTAATTCACCCCTCCACTTT. Protein sequence: CAISESTGSRNSPLHF.